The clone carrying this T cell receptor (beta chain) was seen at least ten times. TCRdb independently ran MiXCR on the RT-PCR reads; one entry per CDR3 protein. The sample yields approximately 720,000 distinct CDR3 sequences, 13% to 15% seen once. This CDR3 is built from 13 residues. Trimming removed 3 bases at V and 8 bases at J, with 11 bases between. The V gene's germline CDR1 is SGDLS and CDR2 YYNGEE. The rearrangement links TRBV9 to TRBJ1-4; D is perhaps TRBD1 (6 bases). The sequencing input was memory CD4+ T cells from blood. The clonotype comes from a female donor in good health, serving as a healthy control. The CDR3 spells CASSAGTREKLFF. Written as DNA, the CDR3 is TGTGCCAGCAGCGCCGGGACACGGGAAAAACTGTTTTTT.